Listed below are T cell receptor beta chains from one sample, sequenced in a study of patients and donors after allogeneic stem cell transplantation. From the RT-PCR reads, TCRdb called clonotypes with MiXCR, one entry per CDR3 protein. In the table there are some 87,000 distinct CDR3 sequences, 45% to 50% of which are singletons. The sequencing input was blood, either unsorted or a sorted T cell fraction (not recorded which). The receptor source for this set is a human donor who was either an allogeneic HSCT recipient or a stem cell or donor lymphocyte infusion donor (not recorded which). It is not recorded whose cells these are; they may come from a transplant donor. The CDR3 runs from the conserved cysteine through the conserved F or W. The order of the fields is clone size, J gene, V gene, D gene, CDR3 DNA, CDR3 protein. D genes are given only for firm matches. Size is omitted from some rows. Given values are once, few, many or a class for expanded clones.

- | TRBJ1-3 | TRBV10-3 | TRBD1 | TGTGCCAGCCATGAACAGGGGGCGACTGGAAACACCATATATTTT | CASHEQGATGNTIYF
- | TRBJ2-3 | TRBV14 | - | TGTGCCAGCAGCCGACTCAGGGACACCTCCACAGATACGCAGTATTTT | CASSRLRDTSTDTQYF
- | TRBJ1-1 | TRBV7-9 | - | TGTGCCAGCAGCTTAGCGGCGGGGGAGACTGAAGCTTTCTTT | CASSLAAGETEAFF
- | TRBJ1-6 | TRBV25-1 | TRBD1 | TGTGCCAGCAGTGAGCTGGACAGGGATAATTCACCCCTCCACTTT | CASSELDRDNSPLHF
few | TRBJ1-2 | TRBV20-1 | TRBD1 | TGCAGTGCTAGACGGACAGGGGGCAACTATGGCTACACCTTC | CSARRTGGNYGYTF
- | TRBJ2-2 | TRBV7-8 | - | TGTGCCAGCAGTCAAAACCGGAGGGTTGCCGGGGAGCTGTTTTTT | CASSQNRRVAGELFF
- | TRBJ1-3 | TRBV25-1 | - | TGTGCCAGCAGTGCAAGTACAGGCGCCGCCAACACCATATATTTT | CASSASTGAANTIYF
- | TRBJ1-5 | TRBV27 | - | TGTGCCTGCAGTTATCGACCGGGAGGAGATCAGCCCCAGCATTTT | CACSYRPGGDQPQHF
few | TRBJ2-1 | TRBV29-1 | - | TGCAGCGTCAACTCATTTGGCTACAATGAGCAGTTCTTC | CSVNSFGYNEQFF
- | TRBJ1-2 | TRBV12-3/TRBV12-4 | TRBD1 | TGTGCCAGCTCATCCCAACAGGGGGCGCGCTATGGCTACACCTTC | CASSSQQGARYGYTF
once | TRBJ1-2 | TRBV12-3/TRBV12-4 | TRBD1 | TGTGCCAGCAGTAGACAGGGGACCGGTATGGGTGGCTACACCTTC | CASSRQGTGMGGYTF
- | TRBJ1-4 | TRBV23-1 | TRBD1 | TGCGCCAGCAGTCATTCTGGACAGGGAAAAAGAAAACTGTTTTTT | CASSHSGQGKRKLFF
- | TRBJ1-5 | TRBV20-1 | - | TGCAGTGCTAGAGATCTTGGGACCAGGGTCGATAGCAATCAGCCCCAGCATTTT | CSARDLGTRVDSNQPQHF
- | TRBJ1-2 | TRBV15 | - | TGTGCCACCAGCAGCTTGACGGATCCCTTTTTGTATGGCTACACCTTC | CATSSLTDPFLYGYTF
- | TRBJ1-1 | TRBV4-1 | - | TGCGCCAGCAGCCACGAGAGGGACACTGAAGCTTTCTTT | CASSHERDTEAFF
- | TRBJ1-2 | TRBV7-3 | TRBD1 | TGTGCCAGCAGTAGCGCGAACAGGGGTGGCTACACCTTC | CASSSANRGGYTF
- | TRBJ1-5 | TRBV12-3/TRBV12-4 | - | TGTGCCAGCAGTTTCGGTATGGGGATGAGCAATCAGCCCCAGCATTTT | CASSFGMGMSNQPQHF
few | TRBJ1-1 | TRBV6-5 | - | TGTGCCAGCAAGCCACGGTTTATGAACACTGAAGCTTTCTTT | CASKPRFMNTEAFF
- | TRBJ2-2 | TRBV5-1 | TRBD1 | TGCGCCAGCAGCTTCGGGACAGGGAACACCGGGGAGCTGTTTTTT | CASSFGTGNTGELFF
- | TRBJ1-4 | TRBV18 | TRBD1 | TGTGCCAGCTCACCAGAATGGGGGACAGGGGAAAAACTGTTTTTT | CASSPEWGTGEKLFF
- | TRBJ1-2 | TRBV12-3/TRBV12-4 | - | TGTGCCAGCAGTCCCGAGTACTATGGCTACACCTTC | CASSPEYYGYTF
- | TRBJ1-2 | TRBV20-1 | - | TGCAGTGCTACCCCGGACAGTGTCAGTGGTTACACCTTC | CSATPDSVSGYTF
few | TRBJ1-1 | TRBV11-2 | TRBD1 | TGTGCCAGCAGCTGGAGGACAGGGGGCTTCGGGGACACTGAAGCTTTCTTT | CASSWRTGGFGDTEAFF
- | TRBJ1-2 | TRBV7-8 | - | TGTGCCAGCAGCTTCTCCCTAGACCTTGGTGGCTACACCTTC | CASSFSLDLGGYTF
- | TRBJ1-5 | TRBV6-2/TRBV6-3 | - | TGTGCCAGCAGCAACGAGGGGTATAGCAATCAGCCCCAGCATTTT | CASSNEGYSNQPQHF
many | TRBJ1-5 | TRBV25-1 | - | TGTGCCAGCAGTGAGAGCAATCAGCCCCAGCATTTT | CASSESNQPQHF
few | TRBJ1-2 | TRBV4-3 | - | TGCGCCAGCAGCCCTCCCCCCGTGGCAGGGTATTTGGGTGGCTACACCTTC | CASSPPPVAGYLGGYTF
- | TRBJ1-1 | TRBV25-1 | - | TGTGCCAGCAGTGAAGGAGGGAATGAAGCTTTCTTT | CASSEGGNEAFF
few | TRBJ1-3 | TRBV6-2/TRBV6-3 | - | TGTGCCAGCAGTTACTCGAGAGCGGAAAACACCATATATTTT | CASSYSRAENTIYF
- | TRBJ1-1 | TRBV10-3 | - | TGTGCCATCAGTGAGTCGATCCCAAATGAAGCTTTCTTT | CAISESIPNEAFF
once | TRBJ2-7 | TRBV4-3 | TRBD1 | TGCGCCAGCAGCCCGGGGACAGGAGGCTACGAGCAGTACTTC | CASSPGTGGYEQYF
- | TRBJ2-5 | TRBV2 | - | TGTGCCAGCAAACCCACCGAGGTGGTCCAAGAGACCCAGTACTTC | CASKPTEVVQETQYF
few | TRBJ1-1 | TRBV10-1 | - | TGCGCCAGCAGTGAGGGCGGCAAGGACACTGAAGCTTTCTTT | CASSEGGKDTEAFF
- | TRBJ2-2 | TRBV6-5 | - | TGTGCCAGCAGTTTTCATCAAGGGGGCACCGGGGAGCTGTTTTTT | CASSFHQGGTGELFF
once | TRBJ1-5 | TRBV5-1 | - | TGCGCCAGCAGCTTGGAGGGCAGGGACGAAGGACAGCCCCAGCATTTT | CASSLEGRDEGQPQHF
- | TRBJ1-1 | TRBV20-1 | - | TGCAGTGCTAGAGCTGGTAGGGGAGGCACTGAAGCTTTCTTT | CSARAGRGGTEAFF
once | TRBJ1-1 | TRBV21-1 | - | TGTGCCAGCAGCAAAGATGGGGGGAAGATGAACACTGAAGCTTTCTTT | CASSKDGGKMNTEAFF
- | TRBJ1-1 | TRBV12-3/TRBV12-4 | - | TGTGCCAGCAGTTTCGGGGGCGAACGGACTGAAGCTTTCTTT | CASSFGGERTEAFF
- | TRBJ1-2 | TRBV27 | - | TGTGCCAGCAGTCCCGACAAGAACTATGGCTACACCTTC | CASSPDKNYGYTF
- | TRBJ2-5 | TRBV28 | TRBD2 | TGTGCCAGCAGTTTCTTGACTAGCGGGTACCAAGAGACCCAGTACTTC | CASSFLTSGYQETQYF
- | TRBJ1-1 | TRBV3-1 | - | TGTGCCAGCAGCCAAGGAGGGGGGGGCTCGAACACTGAAGCTTTCTTT | CASSQGGGGSNTEAFF
- | TRBJ1-5 | TRBV4-2 | - | TGTGCCAGCAGCCAAGTGATGGCAGGTACCCAGCATTTT | CASSQVMAGTQHF
- | TRBJ1-4 | TRBV12-3/TRBV12-4 | - | TGTGCCAGCAGTTTCAGGGAAGGGGAAAAACTGTTTTTT | CASSFREGEKLFF
- | TRBJ1-2 | TRBV3-1 | - | TGTGCCAGCAGCCAAGGGGATTATGGCTACACCTTC | CASSQGDYGYTF
- | TRBJ1-4 | TRBV18 | - | TGTGCCAGCTCACCACCGAACAGGAATGAAAAACTGTTTTTT | CASSPPNRNEKLFF
few | TRBJ1-2 | TRBV11-2 | - | TGTGCCAGCAGCTGGGACCCTTGGACTAACTATGGCTACACCTTC | CASSWDPWTNYGYTF
- | TRBJ1-3 | TRBV20-1 | - | TGCAGTGCCCTACCCGAACGGCAGGACCGTGACACCATATATTTT | CSALPERQDRDTIYF
- | TRBJ2-7 | TRBV28 | - | TGTGCCAGCAGTCCCCAAAATTCCCTAGCGTATACCTACGAGCAGTACTTC | CASSPQNSLAYTYEQYF
- | TRBJ1-3 | TRBV6-5 | TRBD1 | TGTGCCAGCAGCCTCCCCGGGACAGGGGGAAACACCATATATTTT | CASSLPGTGGNTIYF
- | TRBJ2-1 | TRBV9 | TRBD2 | TGTGCCAGCAGCGTAGTGGGACTAGCGGTCAATGAGCAGTTCTTC | CASSVVGLAVNEQFF